Each of the 20 T cell receptor beta chains below was sequenced from the same sample in a study of patients and donors after allogeneic stem cell transplantation. One entry per CDR3 protein results from TCRdb running MiXCR on the RT-PCR reads. The table has 25,000 to 35,000 distinct CDR3 sequences, under 7.5% seen once; the top ten hold just under 35%. Sequencing was carried out using blood, either unsorted or a sorted T cell fraction (not recorded which). The origin of the receptors is a human donor who was either an allogeneic HSCT recipient or a stem cell or donor lymphocyte infusion donor (not recorded which). It is not recorded whose cells these are; they may come from a transplant donor.

This clonotype was seen only a few times. The chain recombines TRBV10-3 with TRBJ2-7; D is unclear. V was shortened by 8 bases and J by 2 bases, with 22 bases between the two germline ends. Germline values: CDR1 ENHRY, CDR2 SYGVKD. This CDR3 has 16 residues. In DNA form, the CDR3 reads TGTGCCATCGTCTTCATTTTTAGTAGGCCCACCTACGAGCAGTACTTC. It codes for CAIVFIFSRPTYEQYF.

This clonotype has at least ten counts. This chain connects TRBV18 to TRBJ2-1; D unresolved. Between the trimmed V and J ends, which lost 0 bases and 7 bases, there was a span of 10 bases. The CDR3 has 14 amino acids. The germline gives CDR1 KGHSH, CDR2 LQKENI. CDR3: CASSPPFLPNEQFF. The CDR3 DNA sequence: TGTGCCAGCTCACCACCCTTCTTACCGAATGAGCAGTTCTTC.

In this sample, this clonotype turned up many times. V is TRBV9 and J is TRBJ2-1; 7 nucleotides line up with TRBD2. Unmatched junction bases numbered 4, after V lost 0 bases and J lost 4 bases. This CDR3 contains 15 residues. The germline CDR1 and CDR2 sequences are SGDLS and YYNGEE. CDR3 amino acids: CASSVVASGYNEQFF. The CDR3 coding sequence is TGTGCCAGCAGCGTAGTGGCTAGCGGATACAATGAGCAGTTCTTC. Complete variable domain (other parts from reference TRBV9 and TRBJ2-1): DSGVTQTPKHLITATGQRVTLRCSPRSGDLSVYWYQQSLDQGLQFLIQYYNGEERAKGNILERFSAQQFPDLHSELNLSSLELGDSALYFCASSVVASGYNEQFFGPGTRLTVL.

This clonotype appeared many times. The J gene is TRBJ2-1, the V gene TRBV29-1; D not certain. This CDR3 spans 12 amino acids. In germline, CDR1 is SQVTM, CDR2 ANQGSEA. V lost 4 bases and J 3 bases, leaving 7 bases between the germline ends. Here the CDR3 reads CSVAWDYNEQFF. As DNA, the CDR3 is TGCAGCGTTGCATGGGACTACAATGAGCAGTTCTTC.

The rearrangement joins TRBV5-1 to TRBJ2-7; 9 bases fit TRBD1. CDR1 and CDR2 (germline): SGHRS, YFSETQ. Losses at the gene ends were 4 bases for V and 3 bases for J; bases not matched to a gene: 11. The CDR3 extends over 16 amino acids. DNA of the CDR3: TGCGCCAGCAGCGAACAGGGGACAGGGAAGGACTACGAGCAGTACTTC. It translates to CASSEQGTGKDYEQYF.

The chain employs TRBV6-5 and TRBJ2-2, with 14 nucleotides matching TRBD2. V trimming: 8 bases; J trimming: 13 bases; junction bases outside the gene matches: 6. Germline V gene data show CDR1 as MNHEY and CDR2 as SVGAGI. The CDR3 is made up of 13 amino acids. CDR3 DNA: TGTGCCAGCCGACTAGCGGGAGGGGGAGGGCTGTTTTTT. Translating gives CASRLAGGGGLFF.

Many counts were recorded for this clonotype. The gene calls are TRBV7-9 and TRBJ1-2, with D uncertain. The CDR3 runs to 14 residues. The germline CDR1 and CDR2 sequences are SEHNR and FQNEAQ (reference sequence). The V end was cut by 5 bases, the J end by 4 bases, with 14 bases between. The CDR3 nucleotides read TGTGCCAGCAGCCTGGACCCGGTTGTCTATGGCTACACCTTC. Translated, it gives CASSLDPVVYGYTF.

This clonotype was counted only a few times. This chain links TRBV3-1 with TRBJ2-5; D is perhaps TRBD2 (6 bases). The CDR3 contains 13 residues. Germline-derived CDR1 and CDR2 are LGHDT and YNNKEL (reference sequence). V lost 9 bases, J lost 5 bases, and 16 bases lay in between. The CDR3 DNA sequence: TGTGCCAGTTGGAGGGCTGGGACGGAGACCCAGTACTTC. Residues: CASWRAGTETQYF.

This clonotype has at least ten counts. The chain employs TRBV7-2 and TRBJ2-3; no reliable D call. This CDR3 contains 13 residues. V was trimmed by 4 bases and J by 4 bases, leaving 9 bases between them. Germline values: CDR1 SGHTA, CDR2 FQGNSA. Here the CDR3 reads CASSSMRPDTQYF. DNA for the CDR3: TGTGCCAGCAGCTCCATGAGGCCAGATACGCAGTATTTT. Full variable domain (outside the CDR3, taken from reference TRBV7-2 and TRBJ2-3): GAGVSQSPSNKVTEKGKDVELRCDPISGHTALYWYRQSLGQGLEFLIYFQGNSAPDKSGLPSDRFSAERTGGSVSTLTIQRTQQEDSAVYLCASSSMRPDTQYFGPGTRLTVL.

This clonotype was seen only a few times. This chain connects TRBV7-9 to TRBJ2-3, with TRBD2 matching over 10 bases. After removal of 1 base from V and 2 bases from J, the junction contained 6 bases not matched to a gene. The CDR3 consists of 17 residues. CDR1 SEHNR and CDR2 FQNEAQ come from the germline V gene (reference sequence). The CDR3 coding sequence is TGTGCCAGCAGCTTAGGAGGGACTAGCGACTACACAGATACGCAGTATTTT. Translation: CASSLGGTSDYTDTQYF.

This clonotype was counted ten times or more. The chain couples TRBV27 to TRBJ2-7; 9 bases map to TRBD1. The CDR3 runs 16 residues. The V segment lost 2 bases and the J segment 2 bases; nucleotides outside the gene matches: 7. CDR1 and CDR2 from the germline V gene are MNHEY and SMNVEV (reference sequence). The CDR3 protein is CASSLVVTGGAYEQYF. The CDR3 region has the DNA TGTGCCAGCAGTTTAGTTGTGACAGGGGGTGCCTACGAGCAGTACTTC.

The chain couples TRBV20-1 to TRBJ2-1; D may be TRBD1 (5 bases). CDR1 is DFQATT and CDR2 is SNEGSKA in the germline V gene (reference sequence). The CDR3 loop spans 15 amino acids. Trimming cost V 4 bases and J 0 bases, with 13 bases left between them. In DNA form, the CDR3 reads TGCAGTGCTATTTATAGGGGAAGCTCCTACAATGAGCAGTTCTTC. It translates to CSAIYRGSSYNEQFF.

The table lists this clonotype with many counts. As DNA, the CDR3 is TGCAGTGCTCCCAGGGGGTCGAACACTGAAGCTTTCTTT. Protein: CSAPRGSNTEAFF. The chain employs TRBV20-1 and TRBJ1-1, with 7 bases aligning to TRBD1. The trim removed 5 bases at V and 1 base at J, leaving 4 bases unmatched. Germline V gives CDR1 DFQATT, CDR2 SNEGSKA (reference sequence). This CDR3 region has 13 residues.

This clonotype qualifies as medium-sized. This sequence joins TRBV3-1 and TRBJ1-5; no reliable D call. V gave up 0 bases and J gave up 2 bases, with 11 bases separating them. The CDR3 sequence is 16 residues long. Per germline, CDR1 LGHDT and CDR2 YNNKEL (reference sequence). The CDR3 reads CASSQDSGLGNQPQHF. The CDR3 bases are TGTGCCAGCAGCCAAGATAGTGGGCTTGGCAATCAGCCCCAGCATTTT.

In this sample, this clonotype turned up many times. V and J are TRBV7-2 and TRBJ2-2; perhaps TRBD1 as D (6 bases). The V end was cut by 3 bases, the J end by 4 bases, with 9 bases between. The CDR3 extends over 14 amino acids. Germline V CDR1 and CDR2: SGHTA, FQGNSA. CDR3 DNA sequence: TGTGCCAGCAGCTTTGGACAGCCCACCGGGGAGCTGTTTTTT. It translates to CASSFGQPTGELFF.

This clonotype appeared once. The rearrangement uses TRBV4-2 and TRBJ2-2; 12 positions match TRBD2. In germline, CDR1 is LGHNA, CDR2 YNFKEQ. The CDR3 spans 17 residues. J lost 5 bases, V lost 2 bases, and 6 bases had no gene match. The CDR3 DNA follows: TGTGCCAGCAGCCAACTACTAGCGGGAGGATGGACCGGGGAGCTGTTTTTT. This sequence encodes CASSQLLAGGWTGELFF.

In its sample, this clonotype ranks as large. The chain couples TRBV11-3 to TRBJ2-2; unclear D gene. Per germline, CDR1 SGHNT and CDR2 YENEEA. The V end was cut by 4 bases, the J end by 8 bases, with 8 bases between. This CDR3 region has 12 residues. CDR3 in DNA: TGTGCCAGCAGCTCATGGGGAGGGGAGCTGTTTTTT. Its protein product is CASSSWGGELFF.

This clonotype appeared many times. CDR3 sequence reads: CASSLGVQLAGGTETQYF. In nucleotides, the CDR3 is TGTGCCAGCAGCTTGGGCGTACAACTAGCGGGAGGAACAGAGACCCAGTACTTC. This chain connects TRBV5-5 to TRBJ2-5; TRBD2 matches 12 bases. This CDR3 contains 18 residues. Germline values: CDR1 SGHKS, CDR2 YYEKEE (reference sequence). V gave up 0 bases and J gave up 4 bases; unmatched junction bases: 10. Based on the CDR3 plus reference TRBV5-5 and TRBJ2-5, the full variable domain is DAGVTQSPTHLIKTRGQQVTLRCSPISGHKSVSWYQQVLGQGPQFIFQYYEKEERGRGNFPDRFSARQFPNYSSELNVNALLLGDSALYLCASSLGVQLAGGTETQYFGPGTRLLVL.

This clonotype was detected a few times. This chain connects TRBV13 to TRBJ2-7, with unresolved D. Germline CDR1 is PRHDT and CDR2 is FYEKMQ (reference sequence). CDR3 length: 14 residues. Trimming shortened V by 3 bases and J by 6 bases, and 15 bases separated the two germline ends. CDR3 sequence reads: CASSFKESPGEQYF. The CDR3 coding sequence is TGTGCCAGCAGCTTTAAGGAGAGTCCGGGCGAGCAGTACTTC.

This clonotype was picked up many times. The chain uses TRBV2 and TRBJ2-3; TRBD2 matches at 13 bases. Trimming took 4 bases from V and 0 from J; bases not matched to a gene: 4. The CDR3 loop spans 17 amino acids. CDR1 SNHLY and CDR2 FYNNEI come from the germline V gene. CDR3 sequence reads: CASSGLAGGRSTDTQYF. Written as DNA, the CDR3 is TGTGCCAGCAGTGGACTAGCGGGAGGCCGTAGCACAGATACGCAGTATTTT.